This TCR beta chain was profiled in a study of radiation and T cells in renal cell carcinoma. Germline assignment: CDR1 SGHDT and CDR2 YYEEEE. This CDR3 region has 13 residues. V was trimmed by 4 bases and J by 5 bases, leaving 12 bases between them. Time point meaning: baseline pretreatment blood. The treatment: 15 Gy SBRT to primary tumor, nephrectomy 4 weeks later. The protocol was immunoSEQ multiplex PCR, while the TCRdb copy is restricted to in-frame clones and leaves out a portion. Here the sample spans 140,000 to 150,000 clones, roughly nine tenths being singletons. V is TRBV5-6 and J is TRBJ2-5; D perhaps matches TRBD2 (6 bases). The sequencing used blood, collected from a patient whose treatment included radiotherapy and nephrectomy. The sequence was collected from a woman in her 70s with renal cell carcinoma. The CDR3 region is CASSPRDWETQYF. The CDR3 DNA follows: TGTGCCAGCAGCCCCCGGGACTGGGAGACCCAGTACTTC. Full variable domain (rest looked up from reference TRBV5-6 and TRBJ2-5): DAGVTQSPTHLIKTRGQQVTLRCSPKSGHDTVSWYQQALGQGPQFIFQYYEEEERQRGNFPDRFSGHQFPNYSSELNVNALLLGDSALYLCASSPRDWETQYFGPGTRLLVL.